This T cell receptor (beta chain) stems from a study of T cell repertoires in cytomegalovirus infection. In the study overall: The study used recently identified HLA-C-restricted and well-studied HLA-B-restricted CMV epitopes.

The CDR3 loop spans 15 amino acids. The V gene lost 3 bases and the J gene lost 8 bases, with 16 bases spanning the gap. The germline V gene encodes CDR1 MNHEY and CDR2 SMNVEV (reference sequence). Concerning this clonotype itself: Its target is not known.

A single record per CDR3 protein comes from TCRdb applying MiXCR to the reads. The sample holds about a million distinct CDR3 sequences, approximately 31% seen once. This sequence joins TRBV27 and TRBJ1-4, with D tentatively TRBD1 (6 bases). The sequence was obtained from a human donor in good health (CMV status not recorded). Some clones in this sample may be carry-over from other donors' samples. Sequencing was performed on cultured CD8+ T cells from PBMCs, taken from culture after CMV antigen stimulation. CDR3 protein: CASSFGGRAQEKLFF. Here the CDR3 DNA reads TGTGCCAGCAGTTTCGGGGGCAGGGCCCAAGAAAAACTGTTTTTT.